These 23 T cell receptor beta chains share one sample of origin, sequenced in a study of blood T cell repertoires in COVID-19. The method was immunoSEQ multiplex PCR; TCRdb's version includes in-frame clones alone and lacks a portion of them. The table shows a few thousand clones, with about four fifths occurring only once. Sequenced input: peripheral blood. The source of these receptors is a man between 65 and 85 years old with active COVID-19.

The chain couples TRBV13 to TRBJ1-1, with D possibly matching TRBD1 (5 bases). V was shortened by 5 bases and J by 5 bases, with 15 bases between the two germline ends. CDR1 and CDR2 from the germline V gene are PRHDT and FYEKMQ (reference sequence). This CDR3 is built from 14 residues. CDR3 DNA: TGTGCCAGCAGCCCGGGGCCGGGGGTAACTGAAGCTTTCTTT. Encoded protein: CASSPGPGVTEAFF.

The chain uses TRBV30 and TRBJ2-7, with 8 bases aligning to TRBD1. Germline loops: CDR1 GTSNPN, CDR2 SVGIG (reference sequence). The CDR3 is made up of 14 amino acids. Unmatched junction bases numbered 10, after V lost 4 bases and J lost 5 bases. CDR3 sequence reads: CAWMATGVRHEQYF. The DNA for the CDR3 is TGTGCCTGGATGGCGACAGGGGTGCGCCACGAGCAGTACTTC.

J is TRBJ1-1 and V is TRBV19; TRBD1 is a possible D gene (5 bases). Trimming took off 7 bases at V and 5 bases at J, with 20 bases between the two ends. Germline values: CDR1 LNHDA, CDR2 SQIVND (reference sequence). This CDR3 region has 15 residues. Written as DNA, the CDR3 is TGTGCCAGTAAAGCCCAGGGAGGGTACCTAACTGAAGCTTTCTTT. It encodes CASKAQGGYLTEAFF. The variable domain in full, with the rest retrieved from reference TRBV19 and TRBJ1-1, is DGGITQSPKYLFRKEGQNVTLSCEQNLNHDAMYWYRQDPGQGLRLIYYSQIVNDFQKGDIAEGYSVSREKKESFPLTVTSAQKNPTAFYLCASKAQGGYLTEAFFGQGTRLTVV.

This chain joins TRBV19 and TRBJ2-2, with D possibly being TRBD1 (5 bases). Germline lookup yields CDR1 LNHDA and CDR2 SQIVND (reference sequence). The ends were cut back, 4 bases at V and 2 bases at J, with 11 bases in the middle. This CDR3 comprises 15 residues. The CDR3 DNA reads as TGTGCCAGTAGTAAAACCACAGGAAACACCGGGGAGCTGTTTTTT. It translates to CASSKTTGNTGELFF.

V is TRBV7-6 and J is TRBJ2-2, with a possible D match to TRBD2 (5 bases). The V and J ends lost 6 bases and 2 bases respectively, with 16 bases between them. The CDR3 extends over 16 amino acids. From germline, CDR1 is SGHVS and CDR2 FNYEAQ. In DNA form, the CDR3 reads TGTGCCAGCAGTCAACTGGGAGAGTCTAACACCGGGGAGCTGTTTTTT. Translated, it gives CASSQLGESNTGELFF.

The CDR3 sequence is CASSLEQTYGYTF. The CDR3 DNA reads TGTGCCAGCAGCTTAGAACAGACCTATGGCTACACCTTC. The gene calls are TRBV7-2 and TRBJ1-2; D gene ambiguous. Germline values: CDR1 SGHTA, CDR2 FQGNSA. Trimming shortened V by 1 base and J by 4 bases, and 7 bases separated the two germline ends. CDR3 size: 13 residues.

This chain links TRBV10-3 with TRBJ1-2; D possibly corresponds to TRBD1 (6 bases). Trimming stripped 4 bases from V and 6 bases from J, with 12 bases between. The CDR3 totals 13 residues. From germline, CDR1 is ENHRY and CDR2 SYGVKD. Written as DNA, the CDR3 is TGTGCCATCAGTGTAGAAGGGGGGGATGGCTACACCTTC. Translation: CAISVEGGDGYTF.

This clone was detected only a few times. The V and J genes are TRBV4-1 and TRBJ1-4, with D maybe TRBD1 (6 bases). This CDR3 is built from 13 residues. In germline, CDR1 is MGHRA, CDR2 YSYEKL. Between the trimmed V and J ends, which lost 5 bases and 5 bases, there was a span of 9 bases. The CDR3 nucleotides are TGCGCCAGCAGCAATCAGGGGAATGAAAAACTGTTTTTT. Its protein is CASSNQGNEKLFF.

The chain is built from TRBV5-1 and TRBJ1-1; TRBD1 agrees at 12 bases. V shed 3 bases and J 0 bases; nucleotides not matched to a gene: 6. This CDR3 is built from 17 residues. The germline gives CDR1 SGHRS, CDR2 YFSETQ. The CDR3 DNA follows: TGCGCCAGCAGCTCCGGGACAGGGGGCGCGGTGAACACTGAAGCTTTCTTT. The encoded protein is CASSSGTGGAVNTEAFF.

This chain joins TRBV20-1 and TRBJ2-7; D ambiguous. V gave up 3 bases and J gave up 1 base, with 4 bases separating them. Germline CDR1 reads DFQATT; CDR2 reads SNEGSKA (reference sequence). The CDR3 has 11 amino acids. The DNA for the CDR3 is TGCAGTGCTAGCGGTTCCTACGAGCAGTACTTC. Translation: CSASGSYEQYF.

The chain links TRBV6-2 or TRBV6-3 to TRBJ2-1, with 9 bases lining up with TRBD1. The CDR3 is 15 amino acids. J was trimmed by 7 bases and V by 6 bases; bases with no gene match: 10. Germline lookup yields CDR1 MNHEY and CDR2 SVGEGT. CDR3 amino acids: CASSHDRGVGNEQFF. CDR3 DNA: TGTGCCAGCAGCCACGACAGGGGGGTAGGGAATGAGCAGTTCTTC.

The J gene is TRBJ1-6, the V gene TRBV4-3; a weak D match, TRBD1 (5 bases). The CDR3 is made up of 16 amino acids. CDR1 LGHNA and CDR2 YSLEER come from the germline V gene. V lost 0 bases and J lost 5, with 11 bases in between. The DNA for the CDR3 is TGCGCCAGCAGCCAAGATGGGCAAGGGGATAATTCACCCCTCCACTTT. Translating it yields CASSQDGQGDNSPLHF.

This clone was recorded a few times. V is TRBV3-1 (or the pseudogene TRBV3-2) and J is TRBJ2-5; 10 positions agree with TRBD2. Germline V gives CDR1 LGHDT, CDR2 YNNKEL (reference sequence). This CDR3 has 17 amino acids. With V trimmed by 6 bases and J by 0 bases, 10 bases remained unmatched. In nucleotides, the CDR3 is TGTGCCAGCAGTCCTGACCGGACTAGCGGTAACCAAGAGACCCAGTACTTC. Amino acids: CASSPDRTSGNQETQYF.

V usage is TRBV7-9 and J usage is TRBJ2-3, with a possible D match to TRBD1 (6 bases). Germline assignment: CDR1 SEHNR and CDR2 FQNEAQ (reference sequence). With 5 bases removed from V and 4 bases from J, the gap between germline ends came to 10 bases. This CDR3 comprises 13 residues. The CDR3 is CASSPQGPDTQYF. For the CDR3, the DNA is TGTGCCAGCAGCCCACAGGGACCAGATACGCAGTATTTT.

The V call is TRBV7-2, the J call TRBJ1-1; tentatively, D is TRBD1 (5 bases). The CDR3 contains 14 residues. Trimming took 0 bases from V and 3 from J, leaving 8 bases between them. Germline V CDR1 and CDR2: SGHTA, FQGNSA. The chain's CDR3 is CASSLAGRDTEAFF. The CDR3, as DNA: TGTGCCAGCAGCTTAGCGGGCAGGGACACTGAAGCTTTCTTT.

The J gene is TRBJ2-7, the V gene TRBV28; TRBD1 matches at 7 bases. CDR3 size: 14 residues. Germline trimming cut 7 bases from V and 4 bases from J; bases unmatched to any gene: 10. Germline V gene data show CDR1 as MDHEN and CDR2 as SYDVKM. The CDR3 sequence: CASTPDRVIYEQYF. The CDR3 bases are TGTGCCAGCACTCCCGACAGGGTAATATACGAGCAGTACTTC.

The chain combines TRBV11-2 with TRBJ2-2, with 8 positions matching TRBD2. Per the germline V gene, CDR1 is SGHAT and CDR2 is FQNNGV. The V segment lost 2 bases and the J segment 1 base; nucleotides outside the gene matches: 12. The CDR3 length is 19 residues. Written as DNA, the CDR3 is TGTGCCAGCAGCTTAAGGTGGGGACTAGGTCCCCGGAACACCGGGGAGCTGTTTTTT. Residues: CASSLRWGLGPRNTGELFF.

The rearrangement links TRBV7-8 to TRBJ2-7, with TRBD1 as a possible D gene (6 bases). V shed 5 bases and J shed 1 base, with 12 bases lying between them. Germline loops: CDR1 SGHVS, CDR2 FQNEAQ. The CDR3 contains 14 residues. CDR3 protein: CASSKRTVSYEQYF. Here the CDR3 DNA reads TGTGCCAGCAGCAAACGGACAGTTTCCTACGAGCAGTACTTC.

The chain recombines TRBV20-1 with TRBJ2-7; maybe TRBD1 (5 bases). The CDR3 totals 12 residues. The V and J ends lost 3 bases and 2 bases respectively, with 8 bases between them. Germline V gives CDR1 DFQATT, CDR2 SNEGSKA (reference sequence). This CDR3 is CSASDSAYEQYF. In DNA, the CDR3 is TGCAGTGCTAGTGACAGTGCCTACGAGCAGTACTTC.

The CDR3 nucleotides are TGTGCCAGCAGTTTACCAGGGATGGGTCTTGCACCCCTCCACTTT. Residues: CASSLPGMGLAPLHF. V usage is TRBV28 and J usage is TRBJ1-6; possibly TRBD1 for D (5 bases). The CDR3 spans 15 residues. The V and J ends lost 2 bases and 11 bases respectively, with 16 bases between them. CDR1 MDHEN and CDR2 SYDVKM come from the germline V gene.

The chain carries TRBV18 and TRBJ1-3, with TRBD1 matching over 7 bases. Germline values: CDR1 KGHSH, CDR2 LQKENI. This CDR3 has 17 residues. V shed 10 bases, J shed 0 bases, and the junction held 15 bases outside the gene matches. The CDR3 sequence: CATSLKAGGSSGNTIYF. The DNA of the CDR3 is TGTGCCACCTCTCTCAAGGCAGGGGGGAGCTCTGGAAACACCATATATTTT.

This clone was observed a handful of times. The V call is TRBV6-1, the J call TRBJ2-6, with no clear D. There are 15 residues in the CDR3. The germline CDR1 and CDR2 sequences are MNHNS and SASEGT. V lost 4 bases to trimming and J lost 0 bases, with 7 bases between them. This CDR3 reads CASSGAYSGANVLTF. In DNA form, the CDR3 reads TGTGCCAGCAGTGGAGCGTACTCTGGGGCCAACGTCCTGACTTTC.

V usage is TRBV25-1 and J usage is TRBJ1-2; 7 nucleotides match TRBD1. The V gene's germline CDR1 is MGHDK and CDR2 SYGVNS. This CDR3 is 15 amino acids long. The V and J ends lost 3 bases and 8 bases, in that order; junction bases with no gene match: 12. The CDR3 here is CASSDGGTEVGGYTF. The CDR3 DNA sequence: TGTGCCAGCAGTGATGGGGGGACAGAGGTTGGGGGCTACACCTTC.